This TCR beta chain was recorded in a study of neurological immune-mediated disorders (dated by TCRdb to 2018 to 2020). A note on the overall study: Among the approximately 34 multiple sclerosis patients, relapsing-remitting MS was present in roughly 30 and secondary progressive MS was present in 3. Using UMI-based sequencing, the study compared peripheral blood TCR-beta repertoires from patients with HTLV-I-associated myelopathy (HAM/TSP), patients with multiple sclerosis, and healthy controls. Alongside PBMC samples, the set of more than 80 TCR-beta libraries contained longitudinal samples, technical triplicates, and paired CD4+ and CD8+ T-cell subsets that had been sorted. Of the 65 to 70 subjects in the cohort, about 14 were HAM/TSP patients, approximately 35 were multiple sclerosis patients, and around 20 were healthy controls.

For the unsorted PBMC libraries, 2 million PBMCs were stored in RNAlater at -80 degrees C until RNA extraction and were used to generate the libraries. Multiple sclerosis patients were enrolled in a US clinical protocol evaluating disease progression by magnetic resonance imaging. Peripheral blood was subjected to Ficoll-Hypaque density gradient centrifugation to isolate PBMCs, which were then cryopreserved in liquid nitrogen. Overall results and qualifications from the work: The MS cluster was not associated with any clinical or MRI features, and the authors stated that larger cohorts are needed. TCR clonal expansion was greatest in HAM/TSP patients and smallest in MS patients, who ranked below even healthy controls. No identical CDR3 amino acid sequences were found to be shared among expanded clones across subjects, suggesting that TCR-beta repertoires were private in all groups. In phylogenetic analysis, the repertoires of 18 of 34 MS patients grouped into a cluster of related CDR3 sequences, which suggests a possible signature at the repertoire level.

cDNA was synthesized by template-switch 5'RACE using a primer carrying a 10-nucleotide random unique molecular identifier by which each TCR transcript was tagged. Each sequencing run produced over 160 million TCR-beta sequences covering 15-18 subjects. The RNeasy kit was used for extraction of total RNA. The KAPA Real-time Library Amplification kit was used to amplify TCR-beta VDJ regions with primers for the TCR constant region and the 5'RACE anchor. A first PCR added sample indexes and Illumina adaptors, and a second PCR then raised library yield. After purification with Ampure beads, the TCR product of roughly 650 bp was size-selected on a 2% E-gel SizeSelection system. Before pooling, library quality was assessed on a Bioanalyzer, concentration was determined with Qubit, and library quantification was performed with the Kapa Library Quantification kit. Libraries were sequenced paired-end 2 x 150 bp on an Illumina HiSeq 2500. To increase sequence diversity, about 23-32% phiX was spiked into each library pool. On the authors' methods: The UMI-based MiGEC pipeline processed quality-filtered reads and removed over 80% of raw TCR sequences during error correction. VDJ genes were aligned to IMGT germline references, and clonotypes were defined by unique CDR3 amino acid sequence plus V-J genes. Clonal expansion, Shannon diversity and CDR3 relatedness were evaluated with VDJtools (CalcPairwiseDistances, ClusterSamples), while phylogenetic trees were built in CLCbio workbench. A clone was classed as expanded if it had 8 or more unique UMIs, a cutoff based on coefficient-of-variation modelling across technical triplicates. Using fastp at Q25 and MiXCR, TCRdb reprocessed the public reads and kept productive beta chains. Here each entry gathers all rows of one CDR3 protein and keeps the most common genes and DNA. TCRdb's processing, not the authors' own work, is the source of the V and J calls. This sample holds around 61,000 distinct CDR3 sequences; 5.2% were observed only once. Jointly, the top ten make up about 5% of the sample.

The CDR3 holds 14 amino acids from the cysteine to the phenylalanine. Only the CDR3 DNA stays, 42 bases, in frame from base 1. Per the germline V gene, KGHSH is the CDR1 and LQKENI is the CDR2. For this chain, trimming is 2 bases at the V end and 10 bases at the J end, and the number of junction bases without a gene match is 10. In its sample, this clonotype was seen many times. The clone's antigen remains unknown. Base qualities are missing; no much larger clone stands one base away. Sequenced input: PBMCs. Rearrangement joined TRBV18 to TRBJ1-1; the central 7 bases match TRBD1. The receptor was derived from a human donor with multiple sclerosis. The donor label of this sample is uncertain. This receptor carries the CDR3 CASSPRGQDHGAFF. The nucleotides read TGTGCCAGCTCACCAAGAGGACAGGATCATGGAGCTTTCTTT.